The sample holds many counts of the clone carrying this TCR beta chain. This CDR3 is 16 amino acids long. With 4 bases removed from V and 1 base from J, the gap between germline ends came to 18 bases. CDR1 and CDR2 from the germline V gene are SGHRS and YFSETQ. TCRdb recomputed calls from the RT-PCR reads with MiXCR, one row per CDR3 protein. Of about 680,000 distinct CDR3 sequences listed, 14% were seen once; the top ten hold 3.6%. The rearrangement joins TRBV5-1 to TRBJ2-7, with D perhaps TRBD1 or TRBD2 (5 bases each). The receptor comes from a female donor in good health, serving as a healthy control. The sample taken for sequencing was memory CD4+ T cells from blood. CDR3 coding DNA: TGCGCCAGCAGCCCCCAATTGGGGGTTGGATCCTACGAGCAGTACTTC. It yields the protein CASSPQLGVGSYEQYF.